Shown below are 24 T cell receptor beta chains from a single sample sequenced in a study of control samples from healthy donors and cancer patients. Sequenced by immunoSEQ multiplex PCR; TCRdb stores in-frame clones only, minus some. The sample records tens of thousands of clones, around 89% being singletons. Sequencing was done on a sample of blood. All receptors derive from a woman aged 70-85 years in good health.

The rearrangement links TRBV18 to TRBJ1-1; possible D gene TRBD1, 5 bases. The CDR3 totals 13 residues. The germline V gene encodes CDR1 KGHSH and CDR2 LQKENI. V was shortened by 6 bases and J by 3 bases, with 11 bases between the two germline ends. As DNA, the CDR3 is TGTGCCAGCTCTCCGGGACCGGACACTGAAGCTTTCTTT. Its protein is CASSPGPDTEAFF. Based on the CDR3 plus reference TRBV18 and TRBJ1-1, the full variable domain is NAGVMQNPRHLVRRRGQEARLRCSPMKGHSHVYWYRQLPEEGLKFMVYLQKENIIDESGMPKERFSAEFPKEGPSILRIQQVVRGDSAAYFCASSPGPDTEAFFGQGTRLTVV.

The chain joins TRBV6-5 to TRBJ1-1; a weak D match, TRBD1 (6 bases). The germline V and J ends were trimmed by 10 bases and 7 bases, with 16 bases remaining between them. The germline gives CDR1 MNHEY, CDR2 SVGAGI. This CDR3 is 12 amino acids long. The CDR3 region is CATGRQAREAFF. Here the CDR3 DNA reads TGTGCCACCGGTAGACAGGCCCGTGAAGCTTTCTTT.

The chain links TRBV27 to TRBJ1-1; 9 nucleotides agree with TRBD1. J gave up 4 bases and V 2 bases, and 14 bases lay outside the gene matches. Germline assignment: CDR1 MNHEY and CDR2 SMNVEV (reference sequence). The CDR3 totals 18 residues. CDR3 protein: CASSLTGQGITFGTEAFF. As DNA, the CDR3 is TGTGCCAGCAGTTTAACGGGACAGGGAATAACCTTCGGCACTGAAGCTTTCTTT.

The chain uses TRBV5-1 and TRBJ2-7; D unresolved. The V end lost 0 bases, the J end lost 2 bases, and 9 bases lay between the germline ends. CDR1 is SGHRS and CDR2 is YFSETQ in the germline V gene. The CDR3 extends over 14 amino acids. In DNA, the CDR3 is TGCGCCAGCAGCTTGGTCGTGGGGACCTACGAGCAGTACTTC. Protein product: CASSLVVGTYEQYF.

The chain joins TRBV9 to TRBJ2-1, with 10 bases that match TRBD1. J was trimmed by 4 bases and V by 3 bases; bases with no gene match: 7. The CDR3 has 16 residues. Per the germline V gene, CDR1 is SGDLS and CDR2 is YYNGEE. The CDR3 here is CASSATGGAGYNEQFF. Written as DNA, the CDR3 is TGTGCCAGCAGCGCGACAGGGGGCGCCGGGTACAATGAGCAGTTCTTC.

V and J are TRBV20-1 and TRBJ1-2; D not certain. Trimming shortened V by 4 bases and J by 4 bases, and 7 bases separated the two germline ends. The CDR3 extends over 11 amino acids. CDR1 DFQATT and CDR2 SNEGSKA come from the germline V gene (reference sequence). The CDR3 region is CSAIEVYGYTF. In DNA, the CDR3 is TGCAGTGCTATAGAGGTCTATGGCTACACCTTC.

The rearrangement uses TRBV27 and TRBJ2-7; 7 bases align to TRBD1. The germline V gene encodes CDR1 MNHEY and CDR2 SMNVEV (reference sequence). Trimming took 2 bases from V and 6 from J; bases not matched to a gene: 1. CDR3 length equals 12 residues. The CDR3 coding sequence is TGTGCCAGCAGTTTACCAGGGGGCGAGCAGTACTTC. Its translation is CASSLPGGEQYF.

The V gene is TRBV9, the J gene TRBJ1-6; TRBD1 matches at 11 bases. V was clipped by 3 bases and J by 14 bases; unmatched bases: 13. The CDR3 totals 16 residues. Germline V gene lookup returns CDR1 SGDLS and CDR2 YYNGEE. The CDR3 loop reads CASSAHRTGGLIALHF. CDR3 nucleotide sequence: TGTGCCAGCAGCGCACATAGGACAGGGGGCCTCATAGCCCTCCACTTT.

In this sample, this clone turned up once. V usage is TRBV3-1 (or the pseudogene TRBV3-2) and J usage is TRBJ2-7, with 12 bases that match TRBD1. From germline, CDR1 is LGHDT and CDR2 YNNKEL (reference sequence). CDR3 length equals 15 residues. The trim removed 4 bases at V and 2 bases at J, leaving 3 bases unmatched. The CDR3 region has the DNA TGTGCCAGCAGCCGCGGGGACAGGGGGCCCTACGAGCAGTACTTC. Translating gives CASSRGDRGPYEQYF.

The chain carries TRBV29-1 and TRBJ2-3; no reliable D call. Trimming removed 4 bases at V and 5 bases at J, with 10 bases between. Germline CDR1 SQVTM, CDR2 ANQGSEA. The length of the CDR3 is 12 residues. CDR3 residues: CSVGSQQDTQYF. The CDR3, as DNA: TGCAGCGTTGGGTCTCAACAAGATACGCAGTATTTT.

The J gene is TRBJ2-3, the V gene TRBV7-3; 12 nucleotides line up with TRBD2. Germline V CDR1 and CDR2: SGHTA, FQGTGA. The J segment lost 2 bases and the V segment lost 4 bases, leaving 7 bases of the junction unmatched. This CDR3 spans 17 amino acids. As DNA, the CDR3 is TGTGCCAGCAGCTCCCTAGCGGGGGGGCGTATCACAGATACGCAGTATTTT. Translating it yields CASSSLAGGRITDTQYF.

On this clone: At the DNA level, this CDR3 is encoded by other sequences in the same sample as well. The J gene is TRBJ2-1, the V gene TRBV20-1; no firm D call. This CDR3 spans 10 amino acids. Germline V lookup: CDR1 DFQATT, CDR2 SNEGSKA (reference sequence). With 2 bases removed from V and 4 bases from J, the gap between germline ends came to 0 bases. The CDR3 loop is CSARYNEQFF. The CDR3 nucleotides are TGCAGTGCTAGATACAATGAGCAGTTCTTC.

This chain links TRBV5-1 with TRBJ2-5; TRBD2 agrees at 13 bases. Germline CDR1 is SGHRS and CDR2 is YFSETQ. V trimming: 4 bases; J trimming: 1 base; junction bases outside the gene matches: 7. CDR3 size: 17 residues. The CDR3 reads CASSQLAGGPAQETQYF. Here the CDR3 DNA reads TGCGCCAGCAGCCAACTAGCGGGAGGGCCCGCCCAAGAGACCCAGTACTTC.

V and J are TRBV29-1 and TRBJ1-2; weak D call: TRBD1 (5 bases). Trimming shortened V by 0 bases and J by 6 bases, and 11 bases separated the two germline ends. This CDR3 has 13 residues. Germline CDR1 is SQVTM and CDR2 is ANQGSEA. The CDR3 DNA follows: TGCAGCGTTGAAGATCCGCGAGGGGATGGCTACACCTTC. This sequence encodes CSVEDPRGDGYTF.

The V and J genes are TRBV6-2 or TRBV6-3 and TRBJ2-1, with 9 bases identical to TRBD2. Germline CDR1 MNHEY, CDR2 SVGEGT. With 0 bases clipped from V and 12 bases from J, the junction kept 12 bases outside the gene matches. The CDR3 loop spans 16 amino acids. The CDR3 coding sequence is TGTGCCAGCAGTTACTCGATGGGCGGGAGGGCCTTGGGGCAGTTCTTC. Translated, it gives CASSYSMGGRALGQFF.

The V call is TRBV29-1, the J call TRBJ1-2, with D unclear. V dropped 7 bases and J dropped 0 bases, with 12 bases sitting between them. CDR3 size: 13 residues. Per germline, CDR1 SQVTM and CDR2 ANQGSEA. CDR3 coding DNA: TGCAGCGCCGGTTCCGGTTCTAACTATGGCTACACCTTC. It yields the protein CSAGSGSNYGYTF.

V and J are TRBV19 and TRBJ1-1; 7 bases are shared with TRBD1. Losses at the gene ends were 4 bases for V and 7 bases for J; bases not matched to a gene: 9. The CDR3 is 14 amino acids. Germline values: CDR1 LNHDA, CDR2 SQIVND (reference sequence). The chain's CDR3 is CASSTGQDASEAFF. CDR3 bases: TGTGCCAGTAGTACCGGACAGGATGCAAGTGAAGCTTTCTTT.

The CDR3 region is CASSLYRVNTEAFF. The CDR3 bases are TGTGCCAGCAGTCTATATAGGGTGAACACTGAAGCTTTCTTT. The chain is built from TRBV6-6 and TRBJ1-1, with D unresolved. The CDR3 totals 14 residues. V was pared by 5 bases and J by 0 bases, with 10 bases between. Germline lookup yields CDR1 MNHNY and CDR2 SVGAGI (reference sequence).

The chain has TRBV7-2 and TRBJ2-2; D ambiguous. V was cut by 7 bases and J by 7 bases, with 13 bases left in between. The CDR3 runs 13 residues. CDR1 and CDR2 from the germline V gene are SGHTA and FQGNSA. CDR3 nucleotides: TGTGCCAGCAACCCCACGGGCGACGGGGAGCTGTTTTTT. Translating it yields CASNPTGDGELFF.

The chain joins TRBV10-3 to TRBJ1-1; no reliable D call. In germline, CDR1 is ENHRY, CDR2 SYGVKD. The CDR3 has 13 amino acids. With 0 bases removed from V and 3 bases from J, the gap between germline ends came to 5 bases. CDR3: CAISESRDTEAFF. CDR3 DNA: TGTGCCATCAGTGAGTCAAGGGACACTGAAGCTTTCTTT.

In this sample, this clone turned up once. The chain carries TRBV30 and TRBJ1-2, with a weak D call TRBD1 (5 bases). Germline V gene data show CDR1 as GTSNPN and CDR2 as SVGIG (reference sequence). V dropped 3 bases and J dropped 6 bases, with 14 bases sitting between them. CDR3 length: 13 amino acids. The CDR3 here is CAWRPRDSDGYTF. CDR3 nucleotides: TGTGCCTGGAGACCCAGGGATTCGGATGGCTACACCTTC.

Here the CDR3 reads CASQGSGGPYEQYF. The CDR3, as DNA: TGTGCCAGCCAGGGCAGCGGAGGTCCCTACGAGCAGTACTTC. The V gene is TRBV28, the J gene TRBJ2-7; perhaps D is TRBD1 or TRBD2 (5 bases each). This CDR3 spans 14 amino acids. Germline V CDR1 and CDR2: MDHEN, SYDVKM. The V end was cut by 8 bases, the J end by 2 bases, with 16 bases between.

The J gene is TRBJ2-7, the V gene TRBV3-1 (or the pseudogene TRBV3-2), with TRBD2 identical over 7 bases. This CDR3 spans 16 amino acids. V dropped 1 base and J dropped 3; count of bases not matched to a gene: 9. Germline CDR1 is LGHDT and CDR2 is YNNKEL (reference sequence). DNA of the CDR3: TGTGCCAGCAGCCAAGGCGGGGGACTTCCCATCTACGAGCAGTACTTC. This gives the protein CASSQGGGLPIYEQYF.

This clone was seen more than once but under ten times. This chain links TRBV9 with TRBJ1-1; D is perhaps TRBD1 (6 bases). Trimming pared 3 bases from V and 0 bases from J, leaving 18 bases between. This CDR3 contains 17 residues. The germline CDR1 and CDR2 sequences are SGDLS and YYNGEE. CDR3 bases: TGTGCCAGCAGCGAAACCAACAGGGTTACAATGAACACTGAAGCTTTCTTT. Translated: CASSETNRVTMNTEAFF.